This T cell receptor (beta chain) was recorded in a study of blood T cell repertoires in COVID-19. Study as a whole: The cDNA or gDNA used as material had been derived from T cells, B-cell-depleted T cells, or PBMCs.

Only in-frame clones appear in the TCRdb table, and some are missing; sequencing was by immunoSEQ multiplex PCR. The data show more than 250,000 clones, about 89% seen once. Germline lookup yields CDR1 ENHRY and CDR2 SYGVKD. V was cut by 6 bases and J by 0 bases, with 8 bases left in between. There are 13 residues in the CDR3. This chain connects TRBV10-3 to TRBJ1-1; D gene unclear. The receptor's source is a woman in her late teens or twenties who had recovered from COVID-19. Sequenced input: PBMCs or T cells enriched from blood (not recorded which). The chain's CDR3 is CAISQVMNTEAFF. CDR3 nucleotides: TGTGCCATCAGCCAGGTCATGAACACTGAAGCTTTCTTT.